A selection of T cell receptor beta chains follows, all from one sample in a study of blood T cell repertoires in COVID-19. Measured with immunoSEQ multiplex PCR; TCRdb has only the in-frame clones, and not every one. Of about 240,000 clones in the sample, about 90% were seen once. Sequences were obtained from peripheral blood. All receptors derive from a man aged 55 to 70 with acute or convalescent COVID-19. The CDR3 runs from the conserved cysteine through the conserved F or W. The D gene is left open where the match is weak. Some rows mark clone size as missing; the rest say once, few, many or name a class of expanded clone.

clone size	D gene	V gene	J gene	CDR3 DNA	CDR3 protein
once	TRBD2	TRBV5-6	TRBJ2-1	TGTGCCAGCAGCTCCCTGACTAGCGGGAGGACCGAATCCTACAATGAGCAGTTCTTC	CASSSLTSGRTESYNEQFF
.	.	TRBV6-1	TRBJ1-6	TGTGCCAGCAGTGAAGCGGGAGGGGGTAGAAATTCACCCCTCCACTTT	CASSEAGGGRNSPLHF
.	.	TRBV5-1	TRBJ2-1	TGCGCCAGCAGCTCCGGGGACATATACAATGAGCAGTTCTTC	CASSSGDIYNEQFF
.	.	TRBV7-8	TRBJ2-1	TGTGCCAGCAGCTTAGCGGGAGCCATCCCAAACAATGAGCAGTTCTTC	CASSLAGAIPNNEQFF
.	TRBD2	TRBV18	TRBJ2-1	TGTGCCAGCTCACCCGGACTAGCGGGAGGTCCTAGCTCCTACAATGAGCAGTTCTTC	CASSPGLAGGPSSYNEQFF
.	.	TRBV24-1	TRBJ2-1	TGTGCCACCAGTGTTGCGAGAAGCTCCTACAATGAGCAGTTCTTC	CATSVARSSYNEQFF
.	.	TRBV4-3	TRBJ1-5	TGCGCCAGCAGCCAAGATAGGGGGAGTCAGCCCCAGCATTTT	CASSQDRGSQPQHF
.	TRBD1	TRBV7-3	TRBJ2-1	TGTGCCAGCAGCATCAGGGGGCGCTACAATGAGCAGTTCTTC	CASSIRGRYNEQFF
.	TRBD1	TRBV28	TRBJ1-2	TGTGCCAGCAGTTTGTCCGGGACAGGTGGCTACACCTTC	CASSLSGTGGYTF
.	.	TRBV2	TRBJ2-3	TGTGCCAGCAGTGAACTCTCTTCCACAGATACGCAGTATTTT	CASSELSSTDTQYF
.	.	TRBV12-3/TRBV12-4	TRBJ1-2	TGTGCCAGCGGACTACAGGAGAACTATGGCTACACCTTC	CASGLQENYGYTF
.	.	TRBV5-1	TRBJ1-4	TGCGCCAGCAGGTCCGAGGGGGACGGGGCTAATGAAAAACTGTTTTTT	CASRSEGDGANEKLFF
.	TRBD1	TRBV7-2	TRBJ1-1	TGTGCCAGCAGCTCAGGACAGGTCATGAACACTGAAGCTTTCTTT	CASSSGQVMNTEAFF
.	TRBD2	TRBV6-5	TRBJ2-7	TGTGCCAGCAACCAGCGGGGCAACTCCTACGAGCAGTACTTC	CASNQRGNSYEQYF
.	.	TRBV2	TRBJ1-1	TGTGCCAGCACCGAGGGGACGGGAGGAAGGAACACTGAAGCTTTCTTT	CASTEGTGGRNTEAFF
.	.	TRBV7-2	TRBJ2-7	TGTGCCAGCAGCTTAGGTTTCGGGAGCTCCTACGAGCAGTACTTC	CASSLGFGSSYEQYF
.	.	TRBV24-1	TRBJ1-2	TGTGCCACCAGTGAGTCGGCGGGAAACTATGGCTACACCTTC	CATSESAGNYGYTF
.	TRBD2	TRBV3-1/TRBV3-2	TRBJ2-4	TGTGCCAGCAGCCAACGGGGGGGAGGCGACCCCGCCAAAAACATTCAGTACTTC	CASSQRGGGDPAKNIQYF
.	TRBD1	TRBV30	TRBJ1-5	TGTGCCTGGAGTAGACAGGGGGGTTCGGCCCAGCATTTT	CAWSRQGGSAQHF
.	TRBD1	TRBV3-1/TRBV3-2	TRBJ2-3	TGTGCCAGCAGCCAAGACGGGACAGACCTAGATACGCAGTATTTT	CASSQDGTDLDTQYF
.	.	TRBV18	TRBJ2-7	TGTGCCAGCTCACCAAGGGCCAGGGGAGACGACGAGCAGTACTTC	CASSPRARGDDEQYF
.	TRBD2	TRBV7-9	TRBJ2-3	TGTGCCAGCAGCTCTAGCGGGGATACGCAGTATTTT	CASSSSGDTQYF
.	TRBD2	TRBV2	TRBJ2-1	TGTGCCAGCAGGGGACTAGCCTTAGAGCAGTTCTTC	CASRGLALEQFF
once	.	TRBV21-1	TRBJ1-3	TGTGCCAGCAGACCCTCGGGGGGAATCTCTGGAAACACCATATATTTT	CASRPSGGISGNTIYF
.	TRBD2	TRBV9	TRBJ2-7	TGTGCCAGCAGCGTCGGGACTAGCGGGAGTTCTTCCTACGAGCAGTACTTC	CASSVGTSGSSSYEQYF
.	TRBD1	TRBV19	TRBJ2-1	TGTGCCAGTACCCCGGACAGGGGGTTTTACAATGAGCAGTTCTTC	CASTPDRGFYNEQFF
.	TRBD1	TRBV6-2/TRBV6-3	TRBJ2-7	TGTGCCAGCAGTTCGCGGACAGGGGAGGGACTCTACGAGCAGTACTTC	CASSSRTGEGLYEQYF
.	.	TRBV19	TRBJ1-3	TGTGCCAGCGACGTGGGGGCGCCGGGGAACACCATATATTTT	CASDVGAPGNTIYF
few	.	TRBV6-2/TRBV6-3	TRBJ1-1	TGTGCCAGCAGTTCCATGACAGCCGGCGGCACTGAAGCTTTCTTT	CASSSMTAGGTEAFF
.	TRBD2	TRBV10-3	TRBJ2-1	TGTGCCATCAGAACTAGCGGGAGGGACTACAATGAGCAGTTCTTC	CAIRTSGRDYNEQFF
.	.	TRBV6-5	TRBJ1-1	TGTGCCAGCAGTTACTTTGCAGAACTGAACACTGAAGCTTTCTTT	CASSYFAELNTEAFF